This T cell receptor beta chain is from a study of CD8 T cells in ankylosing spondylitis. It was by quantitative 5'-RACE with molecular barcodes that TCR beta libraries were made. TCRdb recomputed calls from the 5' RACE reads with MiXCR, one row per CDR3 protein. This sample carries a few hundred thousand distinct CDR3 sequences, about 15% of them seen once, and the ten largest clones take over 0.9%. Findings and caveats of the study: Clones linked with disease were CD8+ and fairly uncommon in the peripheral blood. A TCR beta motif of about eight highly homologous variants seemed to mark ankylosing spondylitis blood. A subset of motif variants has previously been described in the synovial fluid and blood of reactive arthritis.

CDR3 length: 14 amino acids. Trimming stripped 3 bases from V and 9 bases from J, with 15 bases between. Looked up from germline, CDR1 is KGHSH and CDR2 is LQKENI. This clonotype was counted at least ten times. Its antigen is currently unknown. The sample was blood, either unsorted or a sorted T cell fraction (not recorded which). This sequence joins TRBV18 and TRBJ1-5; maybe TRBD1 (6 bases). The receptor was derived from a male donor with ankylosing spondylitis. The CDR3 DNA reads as TGTGCCAGCTCACCGTCAGGGGTGGGCTGGCCCCAGCATTTT. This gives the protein CASSPSGVGWPQHF.